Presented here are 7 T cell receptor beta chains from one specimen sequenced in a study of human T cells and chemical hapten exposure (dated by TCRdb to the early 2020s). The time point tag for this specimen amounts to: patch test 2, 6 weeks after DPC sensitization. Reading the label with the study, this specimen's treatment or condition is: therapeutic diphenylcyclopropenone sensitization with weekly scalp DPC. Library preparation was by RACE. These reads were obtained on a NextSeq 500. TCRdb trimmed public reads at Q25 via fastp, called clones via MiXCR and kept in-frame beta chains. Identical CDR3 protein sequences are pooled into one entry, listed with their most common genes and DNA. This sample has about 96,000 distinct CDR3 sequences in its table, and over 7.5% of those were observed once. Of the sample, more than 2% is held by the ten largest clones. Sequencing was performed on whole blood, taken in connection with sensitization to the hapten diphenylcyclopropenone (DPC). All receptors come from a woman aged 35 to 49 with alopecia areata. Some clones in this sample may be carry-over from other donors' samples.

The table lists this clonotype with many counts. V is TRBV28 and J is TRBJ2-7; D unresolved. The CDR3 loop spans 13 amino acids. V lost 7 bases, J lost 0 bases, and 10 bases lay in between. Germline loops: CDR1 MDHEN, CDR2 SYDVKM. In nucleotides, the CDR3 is TGTGCCAGCACCGGACCTGCCTCCTACGAGCAGTACTTC. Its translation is CASTGPASYEQYF.

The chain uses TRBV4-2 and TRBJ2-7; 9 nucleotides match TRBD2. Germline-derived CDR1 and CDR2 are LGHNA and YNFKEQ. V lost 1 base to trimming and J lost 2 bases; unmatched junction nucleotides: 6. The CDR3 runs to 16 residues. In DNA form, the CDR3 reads TGTGCCAGCAGCCAAGGCGGCGCTAGCGGGACCTACGAGCAGTACTTC. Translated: CASSQGGASGTYEQYF.

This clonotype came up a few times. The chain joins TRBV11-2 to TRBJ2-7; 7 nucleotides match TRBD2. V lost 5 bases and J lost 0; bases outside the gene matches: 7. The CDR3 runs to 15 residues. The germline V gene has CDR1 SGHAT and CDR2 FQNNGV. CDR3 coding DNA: TGTGCCAGCAGCCTTAGCGGGTGGAGCTCCTACGAGCAGTACTTC. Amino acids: CASSLSGWSSYEQYF.

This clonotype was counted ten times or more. The CDR3 DNA reads as TGTGCCAGCAGTTACTCCGGGACTAGCGGGAATGAGCAGTTCTTC. Protein product: CASSYSGTSGNEQFF. The rearrangement links TRBV6-2 or TRBV6-3 to TRBJ2-1; 12 bases match TRBD2. The CDR3 totals 15 residues. Germline assignment: CDR1 MNHEY and CDR2 SVGEGT. With 0 bases clipped from V and 7 bases from J, the junction kept 1 base outside the gene matches.

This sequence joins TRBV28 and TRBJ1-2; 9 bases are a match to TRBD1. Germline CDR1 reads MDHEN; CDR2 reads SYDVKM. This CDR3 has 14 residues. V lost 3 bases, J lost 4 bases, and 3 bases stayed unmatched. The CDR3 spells CASSLIQGAYGYTF. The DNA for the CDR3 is TGTGCCAGCAGTTTGATACAGGGGGCCTATGGCTACACCTTC.

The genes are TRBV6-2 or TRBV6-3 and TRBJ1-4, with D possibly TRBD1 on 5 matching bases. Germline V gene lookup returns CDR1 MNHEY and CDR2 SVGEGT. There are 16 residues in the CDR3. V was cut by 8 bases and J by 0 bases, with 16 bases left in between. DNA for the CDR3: TGTGCCAGCCGGACGCGGGGCGGTGCAACTAATGAAAAACTGTTTTTT. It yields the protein CASRTRGGATNEKLFF.

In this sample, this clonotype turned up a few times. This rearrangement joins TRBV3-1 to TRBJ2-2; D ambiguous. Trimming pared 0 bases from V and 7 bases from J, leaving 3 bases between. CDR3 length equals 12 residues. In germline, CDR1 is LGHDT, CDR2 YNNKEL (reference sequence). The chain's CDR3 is CASSQEIGELFF. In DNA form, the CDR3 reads TGTGCCAGCAGCCAAGAGATCGGGGAGCTGTTTTTT.